One sample yielded the 6 T cell receptor beta chains listed below, sequenced in a study of esophageal squamous cell carcinoma under preoperative chemotherapy. Noted time point: after preoperative PTX-NDP chemotherapy. TCRdb processed the PCR reads anew with MiXCR; each CDR3 protein has one entry. The sample has about 18,000 distinct CDR3 sequences, more than 45% seen once. The biological material was taken from a patient given preoperative chemotherapy. The origin of the receptors is a human donor with esophageal squamous cell carcinoma. The donor label of this sample is uncertain.

This clonotype was recorded many times. J is TRBJ2-3 and V is TRBV7-2; 9 bases map to TRBD2. V shed 5 bases and J 5 bases; nucleotides not matched to a gene: 8. The CDR3 spans 15 residues. CDR1 is SGHTA and CDR2 is FQGNSA in the germline V gene. CDR3 protein: CASSLAGGPKDTQYF. The CDR3 region has the DNA TGTGCCAGCAGCCTTGCGGGGGGGCCGAAAGATACGCAGTATTTT.

The chain carries TRBV12-5 and TRBJ2-7, with 9 bases identical to TRBD2. The CDR3 contains 16 residues. Per germline, CDR1 LGHNT and CDR2 FRNRAP. V dropped 4 bases and J dropped 2; count of bases not matched to a gene: 9. The CDR3 DNA sequence: TGTGCTAGTGGTTCGGTCAGGACTAGCGTCCCCTACGAGCAGTACTTC. Its protein is CASGSVRTSVPYEQYF.

Turning to this clonotype: Without the conserved terminal phenylalanine or tryptophan, this CDR3 likely stems from a read error. The V gene is TRBV15, the J gene TRBJ2-5; TRBD2 agrees at 7 bases. TRBJ2-7 explains the end of the DNA better; the J call may be wrong. The CDR3 runs 14 residues. Germline-derived CDR1 and CDR2 are LNHNV and YYDKDF (reference sequence). CDR3 DNA: TGTGCCACCAGCTCGGGGAGGGGACTCTACGAGCAGTACTTA. Its protein is CATSSGRGLYEQYL.

Concerning this clonotype: The missing conserved phenylalanine or tryptophan at the end of this CDR3 makes a read error likely. No DNA is shown, since the ends of the CDR3 on it are uncertain; the CDR3 is the one TCRdb lists. V and J are TRBV7-2 and TRBJ2-5; TRBD1 is the table's D call, not checked against the DNA. The CDR3 is 15 residues long, counting both termini. Germline CDR1 is SGHTA and CDR2 is FQGNSA. CDR3 amino acids: CASSWGQGGLSTQFS.

This chain joins TRBV7-6 and TRBJ2-5, with D possibly TRBD2 on 5 matching bases. Deletions cut 3 bases from V and 11 bases from J, with 22 bases between. Germline CDR1 SGHVS, CDR2 FNYEAQ. The CDR3 loop spans 15 amino acids. CDR3 DNA: TGTGCCAGCAGCTTTGTGTCGGGGTTCCAGGCCAAGCAGTACTTC. Amino acids: CASSFVSGFQAKQYF.

Remarks on this clonotype: This CDR3 is missing its conserved last phenylalanine or tryptophan, likely due to a read error. No DNA is shown, since the ends of the CDR3 on it are uncertain; the CDR3 is the one TCRdb lists. This chain uses TRBV12-3 or TRBV12-4 with TRBJ2-5; the table gives TRBD1 as D, unverified against the DNA. Ends included, the CDR3 has 16 residues. This CDR3 reads CASSRGGARAPQTRFS.